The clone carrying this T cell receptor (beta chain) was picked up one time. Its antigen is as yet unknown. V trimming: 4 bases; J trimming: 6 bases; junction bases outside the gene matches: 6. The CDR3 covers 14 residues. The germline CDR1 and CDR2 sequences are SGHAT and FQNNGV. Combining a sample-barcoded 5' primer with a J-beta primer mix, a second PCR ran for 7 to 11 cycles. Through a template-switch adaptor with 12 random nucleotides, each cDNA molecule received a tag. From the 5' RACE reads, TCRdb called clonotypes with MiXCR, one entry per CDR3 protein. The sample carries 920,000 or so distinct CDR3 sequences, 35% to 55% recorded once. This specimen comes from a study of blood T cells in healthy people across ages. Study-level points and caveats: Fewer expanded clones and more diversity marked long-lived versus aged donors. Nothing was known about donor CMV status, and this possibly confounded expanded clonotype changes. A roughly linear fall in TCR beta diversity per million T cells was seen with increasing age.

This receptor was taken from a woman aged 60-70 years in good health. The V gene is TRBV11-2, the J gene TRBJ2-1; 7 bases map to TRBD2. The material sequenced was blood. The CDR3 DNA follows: TGTGCCAGCAGCTCCATCCGCGGGAGCAATGAGCAGTTCTTC. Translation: CASSSIRGSNEQFF.